These T cell receptor beta chains were read from a single sample in a study of vaccination and CD4 T cells after COVID-19. The antigens for these receptors are not known. MiXCR was run by TCRdb on the PCR reads, yielding one entry per CDR3 protein. The table includes about 25,000 distinct CDR3 sequences, about 42% detected once. This material consisted of CD4+ T cells from blood, cultured in vitro, taken about 7 months after SARS-CoV-2 vaccination. The receptors originated from a human donor who had recovered from COVID-19. CDR3s include the opening cysteine and the closing phenylalanine or tryptophan. Fields, in order: J gene, V gene, D gene, clone size, CDR3 DNA, CDR3 protein. The D gene is left open where the match is weak. Clone size is shown for a subset of rows, as once, few, many or a class of expanded clone.

TRBJ1-2,TRBV20-1,NA,NA,TGCAGTGTCCCGCGACAGGTAGATCGTTATGGCTACACCTTC,CSVPRQVDRYGYTF
TRBJ2-5,TRBV6-5,TRBD2,NA,TGTGCCAGCAGTTACTTGCGGGGACTAGCGGGAAGGCAAGAGACCCAGTACTTC,CASSYLRGLAGRQETQYF
TRBJ2-7,TRBV20-1,TRBD2,NA,TGCAGTGCCCAAAACCCTCGGACTAGCGGGAGTGTTGGGTACGAGCAGTACTTC,CSAQNPRTSGSVGYEQYF
TRBJ1-6,TRBV5-1,TRBD1,NA,TGCGCCAGCAGCTTGTCGCGTCCAGGGGGGTCACCCCTCCACTTT,CASSLSRPGGSPLHF
TRBJ2-3,TRBV27,NA,NA,TGTGCCAGCCGGATCACAGATACGCAGTATTTT,CASRITDTQYF
TRBJ2-3,TRBV20-1,TRBD2,NA,TGCAGTGCTAGAGTCCTAGCGGGCCGCCATACGCAGTATTTT,CSARVLAGRHTQYF
TRBJ1-1,TRBV11-1,NA,NA,TGTGCCAGCAGCCGGACATTGGGGGGAAACACTGAAGCTTTCTTT,CASSRTLGGNTEAFF
TRBJ2-1,TRBV4-1,TRBD2,NA,TGCGCCAGCAGCCACCCTAGCGGTATATCCTACAATGAGCAGTTCTTC,CASSHPSGISYNEQFF
TRBJ2-3,TRBV7-9,TRBD2,once,TGTGCCAGCAGCGCTAGCGGGAATGCAGATACGCAGTATTTT,CASSASGNADTQYF
TRBJ1-6,TRBV6-4,NA,NA,TGTGCCAGCAGTGACTCGGGCAGCTCCTATAATTCACCCCTCCACTTT,CASSDSGSSYNSPLHF
TRBJ2-6,TRBV5-4,NA,NA,TGTGCCAGCAGCTTGGACGGCTCTGGGGCCAACGTCCTGACTTTC,CASSLDGSGANVLTF
TRBJ2-5,TRBV28,TRBD2,few,TGTGCCAGCAGGGGGGGCTGGACTAGCGGGAGCCAAGAGACCCAGTACTTC,CASRGGWTSGSQETQYF
TRBJ2-3,TRBV19,TRBD2,NA,TGTGCCAGTAGTAACAGCGGGAGGGCCCCAGATACGCAGTATTTT,CASSNSGRAPDTQYF
TRBJ2-7,TRBV7-9,TRBD1,few,TGTGCCAGCAGCTTTACGGCAGGGGGAGACTACGAGCAGTACTTC,CASSFTAGGDYEQYF
TRBJ1-2,TRBV28,NA,NA,TGTGCCAGCAGTTTCCAGGGGAATACCTTCTATGGCTACACCTTC,CASSFQGNTFYGYTF
TRBJ2-1,TRBV7-9,TRBD1,medium-sized,TGTGCCAGCAGCCCAGGGGGACAGGATATCAATGAGCAGTTCTTC,CASSPGGQDINEQFF
TRBJ2-7,TRBV5-1,TRBD2,NA,TGCGCCAGCAGAGGAACTAGCGGGCATTCCTACGAGCAGTACTTC,CASRGTSGHSYEQYF
TRBJ2-1,TRBV18,NA,few,TGTGCCAGCTCACCTCTCCCACACAATGAGCAGTTCTTC,CASSPLPHNEQFF
TRBJ2-5,TRBV27,NA,few,TGTGCCAGCAGTCCGGAAGAGACCCAGTACTTC,CASSPEETQYF
TRBJ1-1,TRBV7-9,NA,NA,TGTGCCAGCAGCTTACAAACTGAAGCTTTCTTT,CASSLQTEAFF
TRBJ2-1,TRBV19,TRBD2,NA,TGTGCCAGTAGTATAGGTAGCGGGACTGTCTATGAGCAGTTCTTC,CASSIGSGTVYEQFF
TRBJ2-2,TRBV7-2,TRBD2,NA,TGTGCCAGCAGCTTAGTCAGCGGGAGGGCCGACGGGGAGCTGTTTTTT,CASSLVSGRADGELFF
TRBJ1-5,TRBV7-2,TRBD1,NA,TGTGCCAGCAGCACGGGGACAGCCATCAATCAGCCCCAGCATTTT,CASSTGTAINQPQHF
TRBJ2-5,TRBV7-2,TRBD2,few,TGTGCCAGCAGCTTCGGACTAGCGGGAGGAGTGACAGAGACCCAGTACTTC,CASSFGLAGGVTETQYF
TRBJ2-1,TRBV20-1,TRBD1,NA,TGCAGTGCTAGAGATCGGGGGACAGGGGGGAGATACAATGAGCAGTTCTTC,CSARDRGTGGRYNEQFF
TRBJ2-7,TRBV27,NA,NA,TGTGCCAGCAGATCCAGGGCCTACGAGCAGTACTTC,CASRSRAYEQYF
TRBJ2-4,TRBV20-1,TRBD1,NA,TGCAGTGCTAGATCTACAGGGGACGGGTCCAAAAACATTCAGTACTTC,CSARSTGDGSKNIQYF